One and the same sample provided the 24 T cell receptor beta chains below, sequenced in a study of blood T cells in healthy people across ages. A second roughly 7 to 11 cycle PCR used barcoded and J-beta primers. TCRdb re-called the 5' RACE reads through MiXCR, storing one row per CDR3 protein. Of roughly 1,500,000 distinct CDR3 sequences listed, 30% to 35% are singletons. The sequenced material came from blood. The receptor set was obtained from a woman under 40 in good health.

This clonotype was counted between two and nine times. This chain's CDR3 is CASSDSIHARGYTF. CDR3 coding DNA: TGTGCCAGCAGTGACTCGATTCACGCAAGGGGCTACACCTTC. The chain couples TRBV6-4 to TRBJ1-2; D uncertain. The germline V gene has CDR1 MRHNA and CDR2 SNTAGT. V lost 0 bases and J 8 bases, leaving 13 bases between the germline ends. The CDR3 loop spans 14 amino acids.

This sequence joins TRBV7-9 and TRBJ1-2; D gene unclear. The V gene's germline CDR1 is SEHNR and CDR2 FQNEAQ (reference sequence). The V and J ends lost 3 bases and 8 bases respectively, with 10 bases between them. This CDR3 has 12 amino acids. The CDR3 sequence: CASSLGAGGYTF. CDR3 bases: TGTGCCAGCAGCTTGGGTGCAGGAGGCTACACCTTC.

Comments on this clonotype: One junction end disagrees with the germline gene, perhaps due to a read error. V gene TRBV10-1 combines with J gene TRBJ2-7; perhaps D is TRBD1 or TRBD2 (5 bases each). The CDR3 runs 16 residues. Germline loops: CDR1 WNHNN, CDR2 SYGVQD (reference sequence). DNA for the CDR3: TGCGCCGGCAGTGAGTCCAGGGCCCCCTCTAGCCACGAGCAGTACTTC. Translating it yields CAGSESRAPSSHEQYF.

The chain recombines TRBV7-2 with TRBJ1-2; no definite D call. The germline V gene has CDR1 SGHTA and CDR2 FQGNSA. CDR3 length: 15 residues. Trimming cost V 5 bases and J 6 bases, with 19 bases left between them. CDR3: CASSTDGAHRNGYTF. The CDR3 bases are TGTGCCAGCAGCACAGACGGCGCGCACCGGAATGGCTACACCTTC.

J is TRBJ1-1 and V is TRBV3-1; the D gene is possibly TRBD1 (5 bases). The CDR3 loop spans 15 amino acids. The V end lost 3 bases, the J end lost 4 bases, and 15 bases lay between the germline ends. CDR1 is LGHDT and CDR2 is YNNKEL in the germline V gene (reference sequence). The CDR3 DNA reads TGTGCCAGCAGCCATGCCGGGCCGGGACGCACTGAAGCTTTCTTT. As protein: CASSHAGPGRTEAFF.

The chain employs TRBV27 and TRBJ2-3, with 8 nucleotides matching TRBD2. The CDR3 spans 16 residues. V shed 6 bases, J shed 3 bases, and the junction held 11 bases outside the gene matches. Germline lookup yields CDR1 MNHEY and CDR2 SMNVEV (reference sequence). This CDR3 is CASRPLSGLVTDTQYF. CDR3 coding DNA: TGTGCCAGCAGACCACTGTCGGGACTAGTGACAGATACGCAGTATTTT.

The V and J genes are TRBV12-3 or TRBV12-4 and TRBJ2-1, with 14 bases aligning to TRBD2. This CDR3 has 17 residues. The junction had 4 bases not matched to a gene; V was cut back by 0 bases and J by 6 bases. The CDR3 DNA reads TGTGCCAGCAGTTTAGCACAGACTAGCGGGGGGGCCAATGAGCAGTTCTTC. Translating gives CASSLAQTSGGANEQFF.

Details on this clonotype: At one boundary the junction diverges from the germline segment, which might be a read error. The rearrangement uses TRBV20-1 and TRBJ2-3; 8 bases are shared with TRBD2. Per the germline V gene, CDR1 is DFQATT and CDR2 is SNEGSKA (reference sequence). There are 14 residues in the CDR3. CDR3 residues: CGARPGGGTDTQYF. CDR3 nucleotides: TGCGGTGCTAGACCCGGGGGGGGCACAGATACGCAGTATTTT.

This CDR3 is CSARGIQGSNEQYF. In DNA form, the CDR3 reads TGCAGTGCTAGAGGAATACAGGGTTCCAACGAGCAGTACTTC. The V call is TRBV20-1, the J call TRBJ2-7, with a tentative D call TRBD1 (6 bases). The ends were cut back, 1 base at V and 5 bases at J, with 15 bases in the middle. The CDR3 has 14 amino acids. CDR1 DFQATT and CDR2 SNEGSKA come from the germline V gene (reference sequence).

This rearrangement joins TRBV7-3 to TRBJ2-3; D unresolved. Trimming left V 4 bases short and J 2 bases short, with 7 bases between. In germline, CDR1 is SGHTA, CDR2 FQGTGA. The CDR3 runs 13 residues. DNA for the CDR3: TGTGCCAGCAGCTGGGATTTCACAGATACGCAGTATTTT. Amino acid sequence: CASSWDFTDTQYF. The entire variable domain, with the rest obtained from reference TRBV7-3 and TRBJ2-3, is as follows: GAGVSQTPSNKVTEKGKYVELRCDPISGHTALYWYRQSLGQGPEFLIYFQGTGAADDSGLPNDRFFAVRPEGSVSTLKIQRTERGDSAVYLCASSWDFTDTQYFGPGTRLTVL.

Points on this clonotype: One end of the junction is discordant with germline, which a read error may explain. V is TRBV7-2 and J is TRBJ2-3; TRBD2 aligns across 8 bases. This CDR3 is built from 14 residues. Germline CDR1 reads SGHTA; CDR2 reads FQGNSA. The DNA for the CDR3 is TGTGCCAGCAGCTACTCGGGGGGGGGAGATATGCAGTATTTT. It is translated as CASSYSGGGDMQYF.

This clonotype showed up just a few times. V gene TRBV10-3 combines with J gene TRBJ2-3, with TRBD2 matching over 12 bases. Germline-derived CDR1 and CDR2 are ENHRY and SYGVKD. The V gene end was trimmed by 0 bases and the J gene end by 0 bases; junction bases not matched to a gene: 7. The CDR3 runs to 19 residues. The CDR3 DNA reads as TGTGCCATCAGTGAGTCACTAGCGGGGGGCCAAACTAGCACAGATACGCAGTATTTT. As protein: CAISESLAGGQTSTDTQYF.

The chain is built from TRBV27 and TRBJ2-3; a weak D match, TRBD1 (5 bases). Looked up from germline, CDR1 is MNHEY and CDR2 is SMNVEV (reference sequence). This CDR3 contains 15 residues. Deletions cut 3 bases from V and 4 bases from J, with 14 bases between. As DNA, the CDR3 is TGTGCCAGCAGTTTTTCCCCCCGCAGGGCAGATACGCAGTATTTT. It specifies CASSFSPRRADTQYF.

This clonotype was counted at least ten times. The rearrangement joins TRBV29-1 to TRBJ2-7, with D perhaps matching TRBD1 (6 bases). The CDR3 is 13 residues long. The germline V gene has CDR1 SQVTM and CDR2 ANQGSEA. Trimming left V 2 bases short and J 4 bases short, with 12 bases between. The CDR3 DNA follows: TGCAGCGTTGAACGCCGGGACACGTACGAGCAGTACTTC. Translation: CSVERRDTYEQYF.

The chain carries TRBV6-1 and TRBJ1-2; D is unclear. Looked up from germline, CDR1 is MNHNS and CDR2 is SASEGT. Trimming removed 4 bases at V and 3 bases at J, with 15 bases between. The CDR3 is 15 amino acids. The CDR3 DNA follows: TGTGCCAGCAGTGTACAGTCCATCATCCACTATGGCTACACCTTC. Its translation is CASSVQSIIHYGYTF.

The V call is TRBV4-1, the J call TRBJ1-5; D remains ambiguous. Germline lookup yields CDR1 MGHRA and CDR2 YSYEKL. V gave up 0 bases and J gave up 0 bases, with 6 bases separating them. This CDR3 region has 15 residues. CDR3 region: CASSQEAYSNQPQHF. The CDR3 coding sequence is TGCGCCAGCAGCCAAGAGGCGTATAGCAATCAGCCCCAGCATTTT.

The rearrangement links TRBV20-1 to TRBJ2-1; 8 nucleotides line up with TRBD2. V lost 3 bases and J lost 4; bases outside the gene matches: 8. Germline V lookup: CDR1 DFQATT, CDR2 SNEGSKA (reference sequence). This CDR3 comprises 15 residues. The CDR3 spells CSARWGGGLYNEQFF. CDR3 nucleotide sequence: TGCAGTGCTAGGTGGGGCGGGGGGTTGTACAATGAGCAGTTCTTC.

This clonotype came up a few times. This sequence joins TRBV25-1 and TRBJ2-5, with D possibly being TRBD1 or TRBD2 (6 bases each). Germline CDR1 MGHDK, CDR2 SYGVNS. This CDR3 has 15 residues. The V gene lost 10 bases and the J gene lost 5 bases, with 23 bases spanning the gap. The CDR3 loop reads CATEGDGGGWETQYF. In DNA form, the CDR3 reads TGTGCCACCGAGGGGGACGGTGGGGGGTGGGAGACCCAGTACTTC.

As DNA, the CDR3 is TGTGCCAGCAGTCCTATGGGGACTAGCGGGGGGACTCGACGGCAGTTCTTC. It translates to CASSPMGTSGGTRRQFF. The rearrangement joins TRBV6-1 to TRBJ2-1; 15 nucleotides agree with TRBD2. CDR3 length: 17 residues. J was trimmed by 12 bases and V by 5 bases; bases with no gene match: 14. In germline, CDR1 is MNHNS, CDR2 SASEGT.

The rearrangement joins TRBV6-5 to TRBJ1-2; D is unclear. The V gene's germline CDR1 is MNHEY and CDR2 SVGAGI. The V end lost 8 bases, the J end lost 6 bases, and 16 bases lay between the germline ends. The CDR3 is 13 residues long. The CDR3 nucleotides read TGTGCCAGCCGGAGAGGGTCAGGCAATGGCTACACCTTC. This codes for CASRRGSGNGYTF.

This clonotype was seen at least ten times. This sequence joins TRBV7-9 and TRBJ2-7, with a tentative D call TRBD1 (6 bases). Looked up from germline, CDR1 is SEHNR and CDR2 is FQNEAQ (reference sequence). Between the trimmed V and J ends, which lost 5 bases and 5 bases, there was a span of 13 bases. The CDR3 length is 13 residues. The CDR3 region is CASSPQTGHEQYF. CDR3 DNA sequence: TGTGCCAGCAGCCCACAAACAGGGCACGAGCAGTACTTC.

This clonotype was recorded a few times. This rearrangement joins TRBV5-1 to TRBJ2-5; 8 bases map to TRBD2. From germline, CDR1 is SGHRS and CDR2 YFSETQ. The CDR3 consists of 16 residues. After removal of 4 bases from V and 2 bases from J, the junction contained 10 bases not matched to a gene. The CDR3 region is CASSEAVAGNQETQYF. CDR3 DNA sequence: TGCGCCAGCAGCGAGGCCGTAGCGGGGAATCAAGAGACCCAGTACTTC.

The CDR3 sequence is CSARFTPGKGEDNSPLHF. CDR3 nucleotide sequence: TGCAGTGCTAGATTCACCCCAGGGAAAGGGGAGGATAATTCACCCCTCCACTTT. The J gene is TRBJ1-6, the V gene TRBV20-1; maybe TRBD1 (5 bases). With 2 bases removed from V and 5 bases from J, the gap between germline ends came to 22 bases. CDR3 size: 18 residues. The germline V gene has CDR1 DFQATT and CDR2 SNEGSKA (reference sequence).

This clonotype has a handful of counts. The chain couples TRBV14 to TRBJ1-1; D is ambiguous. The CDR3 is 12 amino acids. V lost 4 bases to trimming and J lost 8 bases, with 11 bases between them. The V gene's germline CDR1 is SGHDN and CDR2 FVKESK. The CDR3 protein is CASSPSRLEAFF. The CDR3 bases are TGTGCCAGCAGCCCATCCCGGTTAGAAGCTTTCTTT.